Presented here are 24 T cell receptor beta chains from one specimen sequenced in a study of T cell responses to AZD1222 COVID-19 vaccine. Libraries were prepared by immunoSEQ multiplex PCR; TCRdb keeps only in-frame clonotypes and omits some of them. The table has 150,000 or so clones, about 90% seen once; the top ten hold 1% to 1.5%. Here the sequenced sample was peripheral blood, taken 28 days after the second AZD1222 dose. These receptors came from an adult who received the AZD1222 COVID-19 vaccine.

This chain connects TRBV27 to TRBJ1-1, with TRBD1 identical over 9 bases. The CDR3 sequence is 15 residues long. V gave up 5 bases and J gave up 0 bases; unmatched junction bases: 4. The germline CDR1 and CDR2 sequences are MNHEY and SMNVEV (reference sequence). DNA for the CDR3: TGTGCCAGCAGTCTGACAGGGGGTATGAACACTGAAGCTTTCTTT. It specifies CASSLTGGMNTEAFF.

The chain has TRBV24-1 and TRBJ2-5, with 9 bases fitting TRBD2. Unmatched junction bases numbered 6, after V lost 4 bases and J lost 7 bases. Per germline, CDR1 KGHDR and CDR2 SFDVKD. The CDR3 covers 14 residues. CDR3 amino acids: CATSEASGIGTQYF. CDR3 DNA sequence: TGTGCCACCAGTGAGGCTAGCGGGATAGGGACCCAGTACTTC.

This chain connects TRBV24-1 to TRBJ2-7, with 13 positions matching TRBD2. The CDR3 is made up of 14 amino acids. Per the germline V gene, CDR1 is KGHDR and CDR2 is SFDVKD. V was clipped by 3 bases and J by 11 bases; unmatched bases: 6. In DNA form, the CDR3 reads TGTGCCACCAGTGATCCCGGGACTAGCGGGACGGAGTACTTC. Translated, it gives CATSDPGTSGTEYF.

The V call is TRBV7-2, the J call TRBJ2-2; D could derive from TRBD1 or TRBD2 (5 bases each). CDR1 SGHTA and CDR2 FQGNSA come from the germline V gene. This CDR3 is 15 amino acids long. V lost 5 bases to trimming and J lost 5 bases, with 15 bases between them. In DNA form, the CDR3 reads TGTGCCAGCAGCGAGGGGCGGACGCCGACCGGGGAGCTGTTTTTT. It translates to CASSEGRTPTGELFF.

The chain links TRBV7-2 to TRBJ1-1; 7 bases fit TRBD1. The V gene end was trimmed by 1 base and the J gene end by 5 bases; junction bases not matched to a gene: 13. CDR1 and CDR2 from the germline V gene are SGHTA and FQGNSA. The CDR3 runs 17 residues. DNA of the CDR3: TGTGCCAGCAGCTTAGTAGCTGGAGGGGGCGCGAGAACTGAAGCTTTCTTT. It codes for CASSLVAGGGARTEAFF.

This rearrangement joins TRBV6-5 to TRBJ2-5; D is uncertain. V was trimmed by 6 bases and J by 3 bases, leaving 17 bases between them. This CDR3 contains 15 residues. Germline V lookup: CDR1 MNHEY, CDR2 SVGAGI. CDR3 in amino acids: CASRGPNLLEETQYF. CDR3 in DNA: TGTGCCAGCAGAGGCCCGAACTTATTGGAAGAGACCCAGTACTTC.

The chain employs TRBV12-3 or TRBV12-4 and TRBJ1-2, with a possible D match to TRBD1 (5 bases). The CDR3 spans 12 residues. V shed 6 bases and J shed 4 bases, with 9 bases lying between them. CDR3 protein: CASSATAYGYTF. CDR3 nucleotides: TGTGCCAGCAGCGCGACAGCCTATGGCTACACCTTC.

This rearrangement joins TRBV7-6 to TRBJ2-5; 8 positions agree with TRBD2. The germline CDR1 and CDR2 sequences are SGHVS and FNYEAQ. This CDR3 comprises 15 residues. Germline trimming cut 3 bases from V and 4 bases from J; bases unmatched to any gene: 7. As DNA, the CDR3 is TGTGCCAGCAGCTTTAGCGGGATCCCCCCAGAGACCCAGTACTTC. It translates to CASSFSGIPPETQYF.

The rearrangement uses TRBV30 and TRBJ1-1; D might be TRBD1 (6 bases). Germline CDR1 reads GTSNPN; CDR2 reads SVGIG (reference sequence). The CDR3 loop spans 14 amino acids. The V end was cut by 5 bases, the J end by 9 bases, with 22 bases between. CDR3 in DNA: TGTGCCTGGTTAAGACCGGACAGACGGGGACAAGCTTTCTTT. Translating it yields CAWLRPDRRGQAFF. Variable domain in full (rest from reference TRBV30 and TRBJ1-1): SQTIHQWPATLVQPVGSPLSLECTVEGTSNPNLYWYRQAAGRGLQLLFYSVGIGQISSEVPQNLSASRPQDRQFILSSKKLLLSDSGFYLCAWLRPDRRGQAFFGQGTRLTVV.

This chain connects TRBV11-2 to TRBJ2-2; TRBD1 aligns across 10 bases. CDR1 is SGHAT, CDR2 FQNNGV, per germline. V was clipped by 5 bases and J by 4 bases; unmatched bases: 4. This CDR3 is built from 15 residues. CDR3 nucleotide sequence: TGTGCCAGCAGCCCGACAGGGGGCAGCACCGGGGAGCTGTTTTTT. Amino acids: CASSPTGGSTGELFF.

The V call is TRBV11-2, the J call TRBJ2-1; 13 bases map to TRBD2. In germline, CDR1 is SGHAT, CDR2 FQNNGV. The CDR3 runs to 14 residues. The V segment lost 5 bases and the J segment 15 bases; nucleotides outside the gene matches: 10. The CDR3: CASSPRTSGGHGFF. In DNA, the CDR3 is TGTGCCAGCAGCCCTCGGACTAGCGGGGGCCACGGGTTCTTC.

The J gene is TRBJ1-1, the V gene TRBV7-8; 7 nucleotides agree with TRBD1. The J segment lost 4 bases and the V segment lost 6 bases, leaving 5 bases of the junction unmatched. Per the germline V gene, CDR1 is SGHVS and CDR2 is FQNEAQ. CDR3 length: 13 amino acids. Here the CDR3 DNA reads TGTGCCAGCAGATTCACAGGGGTCACTGAAGCTTTCTTT. This translates into CASRFTGVTEAFF.

V is TRBV4-1 and J is TRBJ2-1; a weak D match, TRBD2 (5 bases). This CDR3 region has 14 residues. Germline CDR1 MGHRA, CDR2 YSYEKL. V lost 1 base to trimming and J lost 3 bases, with 7 bases between them. CDR3: CASSQGGYYNEQFF. In nucleotides, the CDR3 is TGCGCCAGCAGCCAAGGAGGGTACTACAATGAGCAGTTCTTC.

This chain connects TRBV6-5 to TRBJ1-2; no definite D call. Germline values: CDR1 MNHEY, CDR2 SVGAGI. This CDR3 contains 15 residues. V was clipped by 2 bases and J by 4 bases, with 14 bases between them. The CDR3 protein is CASSYVQNDVYGYTF. Here the CDR3 DNA reads TGTGCCAGCAGTTACGTCCAGAATGACGTCTATGGCTACACCTTC.

The V and J genes are TRBV6-5 and TRBJ1-2; no definite D call. V was shortened by 5 bases and J by 7 bases, with 14 bases between the two germline ends. The CDR3 is 13 amino acids. Germline values: CDR1 MNHEY, CDR2 SVGAGI. CDR3 sequence: CASSTDTGFGYTF. The CDR3 nucleotides are TGTGCCAGCAGTACCGATACGGGGTTTGGCTACACCTTC.

The rearrangement links TRBV28 to TRBJ1-2; a weak D match, TRBD1 (5 bases). The CDR3 covers 14 residues. CDR1 is MDHEN and CDR2 is SYDVKM in the germline V gene. The germline V and J ends were trimmed by 1 base and 7 bases, with 13 bases remaining between them. The CDR3 sequence is CASSLSGTPRGYTF. The CDR3, as DNA: TGTGCCAGCAGTTTATCGGGGACCCCGCGTGGCTACACCTTC.

This rearrangement joins TRBV28 to TRBJ2-7; D is uncertain. Germline V lookup: CDR1 MDHEN, CDR2 SYDVKM. CDR3 length equals 15 residues. Trimming stripped 5 bases from V and 3 bases from J, with 17 bases between. The CDR3: CASSTLAGRNYEQYF. The CDR3 region has the DNA TGTGCCAGCAGTACCCTGGCAGGACGTAACTACGAGCAGTACTTC.

The CDR3 protein is CASSTQGSGQPQHF. DNA of the CDR3: TGTGCCAGTAGTACTCAGGGGTCTGGACAGCCCCAGCATTTT. V usage is TRBV19 and J usage is TRBJ1-5, with D possibly matching TRBD1 (6 bases). Trimming shortened V by 4 bases and J by 7 bases, and 14 bases separated the two germline ends. Germline values: CDR1 LNHDA, CDR2 SQIVND (reference sequence). The CDR3 has 14 amino acids.

This rearrangement joins TRBV6-6 to TRBJ1-2; D call uncertain. Germline V CDR1 and CDR2: MNHNY, SVGAGI (reference sequence). Deletions cut 7 bases from V and 8 bases from J, with 20 bases between. The length of the CDR3 is 14 residues. CDR3 residues: CASKGGRISEGYTF. DNA for the CDR3: TGTGCCAGCAAGGGAGGCAGAATCAGTGAGGGCTACACCTTC.

As DNA, the CDR3 is TGCGCCAGCAGCCAAGAGGGCCAATCCACAGATACGCAGTATTTT. Protein product: CASSQEGQSTDTQYF. The chain recombines TRBV4-3 with TRBJ2-3, with unresolved D. Germline lookup yields CDR1 LGHNA and CDR2 YSLEER. Deletions cut 0 bases from V and 2 bases from J, with 9 bases between. The CDR3 runs 15 residues.

This clone was detected once. V gene TRBV9 combines with J gene TRBJ2-7; D unresolved. CDR1 is SGDLS, CDR2 YYNGEE, per germline. Trimming stripped 8 bases from V and 5 bases from J, with 8 bases between. The CDR3 spans 10 residues. The CDR3 DNA reads as TGTGCCAGAGACCTTAACGAGCAGTACTTC. Its translation: CARDLNEQYF.

This chain links TRBV28 with TRBJ2-1, with TRBD2 identical over 7 bases. The CDR3 extends over 14 amino acids. Germline trimming cut 5 bases from V and 5 bases from J; bases unmatched to any gene: 6. Germline V CDR1 and CDR2: MDHEN, SYDVKM. The DNA of the CDR3 is TGTGCCAGCAGTGTTCTAGCGGCGAACAATGAGCAGTTCTTC. The encoded protein is CASSVLAANNEQFF.

The CDR3 DNA reads as TGTGCCAGGAAGGACTCAGGGGGTCGAGGTGAAGCTTTCTTT. This sequence encodes CARKDSGGRGEAFF. V is TRBV2 and J is TRBJ1-1; TRBD1 aligns across 7 bases. V shed 9 bases and J 7 bases; nucleotides not matched to a gene: 14. The V gene's germline CDR1 is SNHLY and CDR2 FYNNEI. This CDR3 is built from 14 residues.

The chain is built from TRBV5-6 and TRBJ2-6; D uncertain. CDR1 is SGHDT and CDR2 is YYEEEE in the germline V gene. V lost 0 bases to trimming and J lost 1 base, with 8 bases between them. The CDR3 length is 16 residues. CDR3: CASSLAITSGANVLTF. Here the CDR3 DNA reads TGTGCCAGCAGCTTGGCCATCACGTCTGGGGCCAACGTCCTGACTTTC.